This T cell receptor beta chain was recovered during a study of shared clonotypes between healthy human individuals. Across the study: For every donor, three CD4 naive, three CD4 memory, two CD8 naive and one CD8 memory plates were used.

The CDR3 consists of 15 residues. V lost 0 bases to trimming and J lost 5 bases, with 13 bases between them. Per germline, CDR1 LGHNA and CDR2 YNFKEQ. The study, taken as a whole, reports: Among donors, the sharing of clonotypes was expected to be influenced by sequencing depth.

Deep-level assay runs were performed. On sorted subsets, replicate PCRs used 200 to 250 ng DNA, or approximately 33,000 T cell genomes. The table came from immunoSEQ multiplex PCR; TCRdb's copy has only in-frame clones and leaves some out. The table lists over a million clones, roughly 74% of them singletons. In regard to this clone: Its antigen is unidentified.

This TCR derives from a man younger than 35 in good health. Some clones in this sample may be carry-over from other donors' samples. The specimen sequenced was memory CD4+ T cells from PBMCs. Regarding subset: CD45RA-negative fraction. The chain carries TRBV4-2 and TRBJ1-2, with D possibly matching TRBD1 (5 bases). The CDR3 reads CASSQEWGPRYGYTF. The CDR3 DNA sequence: TGTGCCAGCAGCCAAGAGTGGGGACCAAGATATGGCTACACCTTC.